Listed below are T cell receptor beta chains from one sample, sequenced in a study of cytomegalovirus exposure and HLA in healthy donors. Measured with immunoSEQ multiplex PCR; TCRdb has only the in-frame clones, and not every one. The data hold more than 150,000 clones, with approximately 82% observed a single time. Sequences were obtained from PBMCs. Receptor source: a girl aged 2-10 years in good health and CMV-seropositive. CDR3s include the opening cysteine and the closing phenylalanine or tryptophan. The order of the fields is clone size, D gene, J gene, V gene, CDR3 protein, CDR3 DNA. A D gene is named only where the DNA matches it firmly. Clone sizes are given selectively: once, few, many, or a class where the clone is expanded.

abundance: .; d_gene: .; j_gene: TRBJ1-1; v_gene: TRBV6-1; CDR3aa: CASSEEGVPTWGLNTEAFF; CDR3nt: TGTGCCAGCAGTGAAGAAGGCGTACCTACTTGGGGCTTGAACACTGAAGCTTTCTTT
abundance: .; d_gene: .; j_gene: TRBJ1-2; v_gene: TRBV5-5; CDR3aa: CASSLEEVVSPALRYTF; CDR3nt: TGTGCCAGCAGCTTGGAGGAGGTCGTCTCCCCCGCTCTACGCTACACCTTC
abundance: few; d_gene: .; j_gene: TRBJ2-7; v_gene: TRBV28; CDR3aa: CASGPGGGSSYEQYF; CDR3nt: TGTGCCAGCGGCCCCGGGGGAGGATCCTCCTACGAGCAGTACTTC
abundance: .; d_gene: TRBD1; j_gene: TRBJ1-5; v_gene: TRBV4-1; CDR3aa: CASSQDSSQGGMMPQHF; CDR3nt: TGCGCCAGCAGCCAAGACTCCTCGCAAGGGGGCATGATGCCCCAGCATTTT
abundance: .; d_gene: .; j_gene: TRBJ1-1; v_gene: TRBV14; CDR3aa: CASSQGGEAFF; CDR3nt: TGTGCCAGCAGCCAAGGAGGAGAAGCTTTCTTT
abundance: .; d_gene: .; j_gene: TRBJ1-5; v_gene: TRBV30; CDR3aa: CAWSVGAASNQPQHF; CDR3nt: TGTGCCTGGAGTGTAGGGGCGGCTAGCAATCAGCCCCAGCATTTT
abundance: .; d_gene: .; j_gene: TRBJ2-7; v_gene: TRBV7-8; CDR3aa: CASSFIGGADYEQYF; CDR3nt: TGTGCCAGCTCCTTCATCGGGGGAGCGGATTACGAGCAGTACTTC
abundance: .; d_gene: TRBD1; j_gene: TRBJ1-4; v_gene: TRBV7-9; CDR3aa: CASSVSQGLEEKLFF; CDR3nt: TGTGCCAGCAGCGTCTCACAGGGGTTGGAGGAAAAACTGTTTTTT
abundance: few; d_gene: .; j_gene: TRBJ1-1; v_gene: TRBV11-3; CDR3aa: CASSQWAREAFF; CDR3nt: TGTGCCAGCAGCCAGTGGGCCCGGGAAGCTTTCTTT
abundance: .; d_gene: .; j_gene: TRBJ1-4; v_gene: TRBV5-1; CDR3aa: CASSLGGREYELFF; CDR3nt: TGCGCCAGCAGCTTGGGAGGGAGGGAATACGAACTGTTTTTT
abundance: .; d_gene: TRBD2; j_gene: TRBJ2-5; v_gene: TRBV7-7; CDR3aa: CASSLGVGGETQYF; CDR3nt: TGTGCTAGCAGCTTAGGGGTCGGGGGGGAGACCCAGTACTTC
abundance: .; d_gene: TRBD1; j_gene: TRBJ1-2; v_gene: TRBV12-5; CDR3aa: CASGLTGTGVGYTF; CDR3nt: TGTGCTAGTGGTTTAACCGGGACAGGGGTCGGCTACACCTTC
abundance: .; d_gene: .; j_gene: TRBJ2-1; v_gene: TRBV27; CDR3aa: CASSSSGYNEQFF; CDR3nt: TGTGCCAGCAGTTCCTCGGGCTACAATGAGCAGTTCTTC
abundance: .; d_gene: TRBD1; j_gene: TRBJ2-7; v_gene: TRBV10-3; CDR3aa: CAISERDRGSSYEQYF; CDR3nt: TGTGCCATCAGTGAGAGGGACAGGGGGAGCTCCTACGAGCAGTACTTC
abundance: .; d_gene: TRBD1; j_gene: TRBJ2-5; v_gene: TRBV29-1; CDR3aa: CSTRQGARTQYF; CDR3nt: TGCAGCACCAGACAGGGAGCGAGGACCCAGTACTTC
abundance: .; d_gene: TRBD2; j_gene: TRBJ2-1; v_gene: TRBV6-1; CDR3aa: CASSELVLAGRRNEQFF; CDR3nt: TGTGCCAGCAGTGAACTCGTACTAGCGGGAAGAAGGAATGAGCAGTTCTTC
abundance: .; d_gene: TRBD1; j_gene: TRBJ1-2; v_gene: TRBV10-3; CDR3aa: CAISAPPGQDYNYGYTF; CDR3nt: TGTGCCATCAGTGCCCCGCCGGGACAGGATTATAACTATGGCTACACCTTC
abundance: .; d_gene: TRBD1; j_gene: TRBJ2-3; v_gene: TRBV5-1; CDR3aa: CASRLGDRGYADTQYF; CDR3nt: TGCGCCAGCAGACTAGGGGACAGGGGATATGCAGATACGCAGTATTTT
abundance: once; d_gene: TRBD1; j_gene: TRBJ1-1; v_gene: TRBV5-1; CDR3aa: CASARQGETEAFF; CDR3nt: TGCGCCAGCGCGAGACAGGGGGAGACTGAAGCTTTCTTT
abundance: .; d_gene: TRBD1; j_gene: TRBJ2-1; v_gene: TRBV5-6; CDR3aa: CASSVGQYYNEQFF; CDR3nt: TGTGCCAGCAGCGTGGGACAGTACTACAATGAGCAGTTCTTC
abundance: few; d_gene: TRBD1; j_gene: TRBJ1-4; v_gene: TRBV4-1; CDR3aa: CASSQVPDRWIEKLFF; CDR3nt: TGCGCCAGCAGCCAGGTTCCGGACAGGTGGATTGAAAAACTGTTTTTT
abundance: .; d_gene: TRBD2; j_gene: TRBJ2-1; v_gene: TRBV5-1; CDR3aa: CASVRAGGYNEQFF; CDR3nt: TGCGCCAGCGTCCGAGCGGGGGGCTACAATGAGCAGTTCTTC
abundance: .; d_gene: .; j_gene: TRBJ2-5; v_gene: TRBV27; CDR3aa: CASRPLWGVQETQYF; CDR3nt: TGTGCCAGCAGACCCCTTTGGGGGGTCCAAGAGACCCAGTACTTC
abundance: .; d_gene: TRBD1; j_gene: TRBJ1-2; v_gene: TRBV18; CDR3aa: CASSPTGRENYGYTF; CDR3nt: TGTGCCAGCTCACCGACAGGGAGAGAGAACTATGGCTACACCTTC
abundance: .; d_gene: TRBD2; j_gene: TRBJ2-1; v_gene: TRBV7-2; CDR3aa: CASSLAGLSYNEQFF; CDR3nt: TGTGCCAGCAGCCTAGCGGGACTCTCCTACAATGAGCAGTTCTTC
abundance: .; d_gene: TRBD1; j_gene: TRBJ1-4; v_gene: TRBV27; CDR3aa: CASSTGGDATNEKLFF; CDR3nt: TGTGCCAGCTCGACAGGGGGCGACGCAACTAATGAAAAACTGTTTTTT
abundance: few; d_gene: TRBD2; j_gene: TRBJ2-1; v_gene: TRBV10-3; CDR3aa: CAIGTGAGDSYNEQFF; CDR3nt: TGTGCCATCGGAACCGGGGCGGGGGATTCCTACAATGAGCAGTTCTTC
abundance: once; d_gene: TRBD2; j_gene: TRBJ2-7; v_gene: TRBV28; CDR3aa: CASSGGGEQYF; CDR3nt: TGTGCCAGCAGCGGGGGGGGCGAGCAGTACTTC
abundance: .; d_gene: .; j_gene: TRBJ1-1; v_gene: TRBV5-1; CDR3aa: CASSLRIGVGPGTEAFF; CDR3nt: TGCGCCAGCAGCTTGAGGATAGGTGTTGGGCCGGGGACTGAAGCTTTCTTT
abundance: .; d_gene: .; j_gene: TRBJ2-7; v_gene: TRBV5-4; CDR3aa: CASPTPTFPSYEQYF; CDR3nt: TGTGCCAGCCCTACCCCGACATTCCCTTCCTACGAGCAGTACTTC
abundance: .; d_gene: .; j_gene: TRBJ1-6; v_gene: TRBV10-3; CDR3aa: CAIRPVDNSPLHF; CDR3nt: TGTGCCATCAGGCCAGTGGATAATTCACCCCTCCACTTT
abundance: .; d_gene: .; j_gene: TRBJ2-5; v_gene: TRBV7-8; CDR3aa: CASSFLPAGGQETQYF; CDR3nt: TGTGCCAGCAGCTTCCTGCCCGCAGGGGGGCAAGAGACCCAGTACTTC
abundance: once; d_gene: TRBD1; j_gene: TRBJ2-7; v_gene: TRBV28; CDR3aa: CASNSRTGGYEQYF; CDR3nt: TGTGCCAGCAACTCAAGGACAGGGGGCTACGAGCAGTACTTC
abundance: .; d_gene: .; j_gene: TRBJ2-1; v_gene: TRBV30; CDR3aa: CAWSVRRSQNEQFF; CDR3nt: TGTGCCTGGAGTGTTAGGCGGTCCCAAAATGAGCAGTTCTTC
abundance: .; d_gene: TRBD2; j_gene: TRBJ2-3; v_gene: TRBV11-1; CDR3aa: CASSSWTSGNSPDTQYF; CDR3nt: TGTGCCAGCAGTTCCTGGACTAGCGGGAATTCGCCAGATACGCAGTATTTT
abundance: .; d_gene: TRBD1; j_gene: TRBJ1-1; v_gene: TRBV19; CDR3aa: CASSSWTGVNTEAFF; CDR3nt: TGTGCCAGTAGTTCATGGACAGGCGTTAACACTGAAGCTTTCTTT
abundance: .; d_gene: .; j_gene: TRBJ2-1; v_gene: TRBV7-6; CDR3aa: CASSRETYNEQFF; CDR3nt: TGTGCCAGCAGCCGCGAGACCTACAATGAGCAGTTCTTC
abundance: .; d_gene: .; j_gene: TRBJ2-7; v_gene: TRBV10-2; CDR3aa: CASSEGGTEQYF; CDR3nt: TGCGCCAGCAGTGAGGGCGGGACCGAGCAGTACTTC
abundance: few; d_gene: .; j_gene: TRBJ2-3; v_gene: TRBV10-1; CDR3aa: CASSELTQGRTDTQYF; CDR3nt: TGCGCCAGCAGTGAGTTGACTCAGGGTAGGACAGATACGCAGTATTTT
abundance: .; d_gene: TRBD1; j_gene: TRBJ2-7; v_gene: TRBV29-1; CDR3aa: CSAQPGTAPYEQYF; CDR3nt: TGCAGCGCTCAGCCCGGGACAGCGCCCTACGAGCAGTACTTC
abundance: few; d_gene: TRBD1; j_gene: TRBJ2-7; v_gene: TRBV5-1; CDR3aa: CASSFSGTGFHEQYF; CDR3nt: TGCGCCAGCAGCTTCTCGGGGACAGGGTTTCACGAGCAGTACTTC
abundance: .; d_gene: .; j_gene: TRBJ2-5; v_gene: TRBV10-3; CDR3aa: CAISEGAGTTTQETQYF; CDR3nt: TGTGCCATCAGTGAGGGGGCAGGGACAACTACCCAAGAGACCCAGTACTTC
abundance: .; d_gene: .; j_gene: TRBJ2-7; v_gene: TRBV28; CDR3aa: CASSLWSSTGELTAYEQYF; CDR3nt: TGTGCCAGCAGTTTATGGTCCTCCACAGGAGAATTGACAGCCTACGAGCAGTACTTC
abundance: few; d_gene: .; j_gene: TRBJ2-2; v_gene: TRBV5-1; CDR3aa: CASREGISTTGELFF; CDR3nt: TGCGCCAGCAGGGAGGGAATATCAACCACCGGGGAGCTGTTTTTT
abundance: .; d_gene: TRBD1; j_gene: TRBJ1-5; v_gene: TRBV6-5; CDR3aa: CASSYDRVNNQPQHF; CDR3nt: TGTGCCAGCAGTTATGACAGGGTAAACAATCAGCCCCAGCATTTT
abundance: .; d_gene: TRBD1; j_gene: TRBJ1-2; v_gene: TRBV4-1; CDR3aa: CASSQSPGQGDGYTF; CDR3nt: TGCGCCAGCAGCCAGTCCCCGGGACAGGGTGATGGCTACACCTTC
abundance: .; d_gene: TRBD1; j_gene: TRBJ1-2; v_gene: TRBV10-3; CDR3aa: CATSDRAGYTF; CDR3nt: TGTGCCACCTCCGACAGGGCTGGCTACACCTTC
abundance: .; d_gene: TRBD1; j_gene: TRBJ1-6; v_gene: TRBV6-5; CDR3aa: CASKNRGVNSPLHF; CDR3nt: TGTGCCAGCAAAAACAGGGGCGTCAATTCACCCCTCCACTTT
abundance: .; d_gene: TRBD1; j_gene: TRBJ1-2; v_gene: TRBV6-1; CDR3aa: CASSSEGANYGYTF; CDR3nt: TGTGCCAGCAGTTCTGAGGGGGCCAACTATGGCTACACCTTC
abundance: .; d_gene: TRBD2; j_gene: TRBJ2-1; v_gene: TRBV5-4; CDR3aa: CASSPKVGGSNEQFF; CDR3nt: TGTGCCAGCAGCCCCAAGGTCGGGGGGAGCAATGAGCAGTTCTTC
abundance: few; d_gene: .; j_gene: TRBJ1-2; v_gene: TRBV5-1; CDR3aa: CASSLDTYLNYGYTF; CDR3nt: TGCGCCAGCAGCTTGGATACCTACCTCAACTATGGCTACACCTTC
abundance: .; d_gene: .; j_gene: TRBJ1-1; v_gene: TRBV25-1; CDR3aa: CASEGWLGTEAFF; CDR3nt: TGTGCCAGCGAGGGATGGCTGGGCACTGAAGCTTTCTTT
abundance: .; d_gene: .; j_gene: TRBJ1-5; v_gene: TRBV5-6; CDR3aa: CASSLRPLGRLYQPQHF; CDR3nt: TGTGCCAGCAGCTTGCGGCCACTCGGCAGGCTCTATCAGCCCCAGCATTTT